These T cell receptor beta chains were read from a single sample in a study of OX40 agonist ivuxolimab in advanced cancers. Repertoires were generated with immunoSEQ multiplex PCR, while TCRdb's copy carries only in-frame clones and drops some. This table holds 75,000 to 100,000 clones, about nine tenths found once. This sample comprised CD4+ or CD8+ T cells sorted from blood, obtained in a trial of the OX40 agonist ivuxolimab. Receptors originate from an adult with an advanced solid tumor such as melanoma, head and neck, liver or kidney cancer. Both conserved end residues are part of each CDR3. A D gene is named only where the DNA matches it firmly. The listing skips clone size in some rows; elsewhere it reads once, few, many or a size class.

v_call	clone_size	d_call	j_call	cdr3_nt	cdr3_aa
TRBV28	.	.	TRBJ2-5	TGTGCCACGGAGGGGGCCGGGAGTGGAGAGACCCAGTACTTC	CATEGAGSGETQYF
TRBV25-1	.	TRBD2	TRBJ2-1	TGTGCCAGCAGTGAGGAAAGGACTAGCGGGAGTGATGAGCAGTTCTTC	CASSEERTSGSDEQFF
TRBV30	.	TRBD1	TRBJ2-3	TGTGCCTGGAGGAATTGGGACAGCGCCACAGATACGCAGTATTTT	CAWRNWDSATDTQYF
TRBV4-1	.	TRBD2	TRBJ2-1	TGCGCCAGCAGACAAGTCCCAGGGTCCCAGCGGGAGTACAATGAGCAGTTCTTC	CASRQVPGSQREYNEQFF
TRBV5-1	.	.	TRBJ2-2	TGCGCCAGCAGCTTGGGCAGGGCGATAACCGGGGAGCTGTTTTTT	CASSLGRAITGELFF
TRBV6-1	.	.	TRBJ1-1	TGTGCCAGCAGTGAAGTTCTGGGGGGCCGAGGAGCTTTCTTT	CASSEVLGGRGAFF
TRBV18	.	TRBD2	TRBJ2-3	TGTGCCAGCTCACTCCTCGGCCAGGGAGGGACAGATACGCAGTATTTT	CASSLLGQGGTDTQYF
TRBV4-1	few	.	TRBJ1-4	TGCGCCAGCAGCCAAGTAGGTAGGGGACTGTTTTTT	CASSQVGRGLFF
TRBV30	.	TRBD2	TRBJ2-1	TGTGCCTGGCAACTAGCGGGAGGGTCCAATGAGCAGTTCTTC	CAWQLAGGSNEQFF
TRBV6-1	few	.	TRBJ1-4	TGTGCCAGCAGTGAAAGTTGGACTAATGAAAAACTGTTTTTT	CASSESWTNEKLFF
TRBV7-6	.	.	TRBJ1-2	TGTGCCAGCAGCTTCCCCGGGACAAAAGGCTACACCTTC	CASSFPGTKGYTF
TRBV4-1	.	TRBD2	TRBJ2-5	TGCGCCAGCAGCCAAGATTTCGGGGCTAGCGGGAGGGCCTCGGAGACCCAGTACTTC	CASSQDFGASGRASETQYF
TRBV7-2	.	.	TRBJ2-6	TGTGCCAGCAGCTTAGGGTCAGGCACTGGGGCCAACGTCCTGACTTTC	CASSLGSGTGANVLTF
TRBV7-9	once	.	TRBJ1-2	TGTGCCAGCAGCTCATTGACGGTACCGGCTAACTATGGCTACACCTTC	CASSSLTVPANYGYTF
TRBV10-2	.	TRBD1	TRBJ2-1	TGCGCCAGCAGGTACAGGGGCGAGAGCTCCTACAATGAGCAGTTCTTC	CASRYRGESSYNEQFF
TRBV28	.	.	TRBJ2-3	TGTGCCAGCAGTGCCTACCTAGATAGCACAGATACGCAGTATTTT	CASSAYLDSTDTQYF
TRBV29-1	.	.	TRBJ2-5	TGCAGCGTTGAATCAGTCCAGGGGATCGGGACCCAGTACTTC	CSVESVQGIGTQYF
TRBV15	.	.	TRBJ1-2	TGTGCCACCAGCAGGGTCAGGGACTATGGCTACACCTTC	CATSRVRDYGYTF
TRBV7-9	.	.	TRBJ1-1	TGTGCCAGCAGCTCCGGGACCAGGGTACACACTGAAGCTTTCTTT	CASSSGTRVHTEAFF
TRBV27	.	TRBD1	TRBJ1-6	TGTGCCAGCAGTCCACGACAGGGTAGGGATAATTCACCCCTCCACTTT	CASSPRQGRDNSPLHF